This TCR beta chain originates from a study of graft-versus-host responses after intestinal transplantation. Across the study: Each patient got anti-thymocyte globulin induction, then tacrolimus and steroids for about 3 years.

Lamina propria and intraepithelial lymphocytes were released by processing graft tissue. V trimming: 1 base; J trimming: 8 bases; junction bases outside the gene matches: 4. CDR1 and CDR2 (germline): LNHDA, SQIVND (reference sequence). The CDR3 runs 14 residues. The table came from immunoSEQ multiplex PCR; TCRdb's copy has only in-frame clones and leaves some out. The sample has about 63,000 clones; roughly 90% are singletons. The TCR sequence derives from a human patient who received an intestinal transplant, so some T cells may come from the graft donor. The chain has TRBV19 and TRBJ2-3, with 9 bases that match TRBD2. The material was ileum tissue, obtained more than 350 days after transplant. CDR3 bases: TGTGCCAGTAGTATAGCTGCGGGGGGGCCTACGCAGTATTTT. This gives the protein CASSIAAGGPTQYF.